The sequence of this TCR beta chain was determined in a study of T-cell memory formation after mild COVID-19. V gave up 4 bases and J gave up 3 bases; unmatched junction bases: 6. CDR1 MGHRA and CDR2 YSYEKL come from the germline V gene. The CDR3 spans 16 residues. After 5'RACE with constant-segment primers, TCR alpha and TCR beta cDNA libraries carrying sample barcodes and UMIs were obtained. TCRdb re-called the 5' RACE reads with MiXCR, one entry per CDR3 protein. Of about 150,000 distinct CDR3 sequences listed, under 15% were seen once; the top ten hold 3% to 4%. Comment on this clonotype: The target antigen is unknown.

Study findings and constraints: The CD4+ clones that contracted clustered mainly within CM and EM, and the CD8+ clones concentrated in EMRA. Day 15 to 85 contracting clones showed balanced CD4/CD8; later expanders leaned CD4+. Memory cells collected pre-infection included some clones that later responded, suggesting cross-reactive memory joined.

This sequence was found in a man between 18 and 35 years old who had mild COVID-19 (a few samples of this study predate the infection). Cell type and time point are not known. The chain is built from TRBV4-1 and TRBJ2-1; 10 bases agree with TRBD2. The sample taken for sequencing was PBMCs or a T cell subset sorted from them (not recorded which). Here the CDR3 DNA reads TGCGCCAGCAGCCGAGGTGCTAGCGGGAGCTACAATGAGCAGTTCTTC. This translates into CASSRGASGSYNEQFF.